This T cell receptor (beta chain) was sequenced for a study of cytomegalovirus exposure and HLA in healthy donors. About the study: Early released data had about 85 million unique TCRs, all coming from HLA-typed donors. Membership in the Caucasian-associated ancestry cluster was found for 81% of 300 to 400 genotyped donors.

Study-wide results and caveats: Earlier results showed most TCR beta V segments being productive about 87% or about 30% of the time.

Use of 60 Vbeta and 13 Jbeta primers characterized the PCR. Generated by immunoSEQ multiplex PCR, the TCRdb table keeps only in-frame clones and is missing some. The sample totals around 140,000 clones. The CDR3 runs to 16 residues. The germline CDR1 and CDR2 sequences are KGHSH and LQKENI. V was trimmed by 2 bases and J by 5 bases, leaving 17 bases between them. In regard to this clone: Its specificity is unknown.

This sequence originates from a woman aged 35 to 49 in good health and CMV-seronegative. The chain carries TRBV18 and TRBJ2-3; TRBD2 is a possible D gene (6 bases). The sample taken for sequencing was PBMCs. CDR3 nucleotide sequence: TGTGCCAGCTCACCATGGTCGACTGGGGGGAGAGATACGCAGTATTTT. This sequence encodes CASSPWSTGGRDTQYF. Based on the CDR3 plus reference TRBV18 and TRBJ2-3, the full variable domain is NAGVMQNPRHLVRRRGQEARLRCSPMKGHSHVYWYRQLPEEGLKFMVYLQKENIIDESGMPKERFSAEFPKEGPSILRIQQVVRGDSAAYFCASSPWSTGGRDTQYFGPGTRLTVL.